This T cell receptor (beta chain) appears in the sequencing data of a study of immune evolution from preneoplasia to lung adenocarcinoma. Resections took place in Japan or China from the mid-2010s to the late 2010s. Each case's diagnosis was confirmed by two pathologists on H&E. Assay: immunoSEQ multiplex PCR; the TCRdb copy retains only in-frame clones and omits some. The sample holds 4,500 to 5,500 clones, around 84% seen once. The germline CDR1 and CDR2 sequences are LNHDA and SQIVND (reference sequence). The CDR3 contains 15 residues. V shed 9 bases and J 7 bases; nucleotides not matched to a gene: 13. Study results and limitations: Later-stage lesions seemingly showed higher T cell density and diversity than normal lung.

On this clone itself: Antigen specificity is unknown.

This TCR came from a person aged 50 or older with lung adenocarcinoma. The chain carries TRBV19 and TRBJ2-1; 9 positions match TRBD1. The sample comprised FFPE normal lung tissue adjacent to the tumor. CDR3 DNA: TGTGCCAGCCGAGGGGGAACAGGGGGCTGGAATGAGCAGTTCTTC. Translated: CASRGGTGGWNEQFF.